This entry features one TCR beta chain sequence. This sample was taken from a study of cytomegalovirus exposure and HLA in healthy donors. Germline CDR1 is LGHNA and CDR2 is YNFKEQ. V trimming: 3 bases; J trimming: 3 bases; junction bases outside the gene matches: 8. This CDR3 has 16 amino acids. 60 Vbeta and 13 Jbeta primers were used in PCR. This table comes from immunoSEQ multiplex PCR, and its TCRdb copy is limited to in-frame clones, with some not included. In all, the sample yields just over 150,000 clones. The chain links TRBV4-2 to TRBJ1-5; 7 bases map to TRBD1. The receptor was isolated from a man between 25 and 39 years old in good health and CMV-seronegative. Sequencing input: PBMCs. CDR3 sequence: CASSQETGFFNQPQHF. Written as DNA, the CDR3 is TGTGCCAGCAGCCAGGAGACAGGGTTTTTCAATCAGCCCCAGCATTTT.